This T cell receptor beta chain was observed in a study of human T cells and chemical hapten exposure. Study background: Largely, small differences in pooled library volume made per-sample TCR yields vary. Overall study results and limits: It should be noted that donors had alopecia, so their immune response may differ from healthy people's. Versus controls, significantly more large CDR3 similarity clusters arose from expanded TCRs. Patch test score was positively correlated with the counts of TCRs that had expanded at PT1.

As for time point: pre-sensitization, week 0. Treatment: therapeutic diphenylcyclopropenone sensitization with weekly scalp DPC. Germline CDR1 reads MNHEY; CDR2 reads SVGAGI. The CDR3 extends over 17 amino acids. The V gene end was trimmed by 5 bases and the J gene end by 2 bases; junction bases not matched to a gene: 12. MiXCR was run by TCRdb on the RACE reads, yielding one entry per CDR3 protein. Among some 250,000 distinct CDR3 sequences listed, approximately 8% were seen once. A remark on this clonotype: Its antigen is unidentified.

This sample comprised whole blood, obtained in connection with sensitization to the hapten diphenylcyclopropenone (DPC). The sequence derives from a man between 18 and 35 years old with alopecia areata. Some clones in this sample may be carry-over from other donors' samples. The rearrangement links TRBV6-5 to TRBJ2-5, with 9 bases that match TRBD2. CDR3 sequence reads: CASSGLLQRGVQETQYF. The CDR3 DNA follows: TGTGCCAGCAGTGGGCTATTACAGCGGGGGGTACAAGAGACCCAGTACTTC.